This T cell receptor beta chain was identified during a study of T-cell reconstitution after alpha-beta-depleted transplantation in children. Germline V gives CDR1 MNHEY, CDR2 SVGAGI. V lost 4 bases, J lost 5 bases, and 15 bases lay in between. The CDR3 is 14 amino acids. To note about this clonotype: What it recognizes is unknown.

Whole-study results and caveats: Several hundred graft clones that had expanded were reportedly the source of alpha-beta T cells about two months after transplant. At the one-year point after transplant, T-cell counts and TCRbeta diversity were found to come mostly from T cells that had been newly produced. For some patients, TCRbeta diversity was high at day 60 because of recipient T cells and thymic progenitors that survived.

Preparation of the TCRbeta library involved a method that used unique molecular identifiers. A single record per CDR3 protein comes from TCRdb applying MiXCR to the PCR reads. This repertoire shows 350,000 to 500,000 distinct CDR3 sequences, 43% found once; its top ten account for 27%. The specimen was PBMCs, collected before TCRalphabeta/CD19-depleted stem cell transplant. The origin of this receptor is a girl aged 2-10 years with aplastic anemia, due to receive a stem cell transplant. This sequence joins TRBV6-5 and TRBJ2-7; the D gene is possibly TRBD2 (6 bases). DNA for the CDR3: TGTGCCAGCAGTTGGACTAAAACGGTTGACGAGCAGTACTTC. As protein: CASSWTKTVDEQYF.